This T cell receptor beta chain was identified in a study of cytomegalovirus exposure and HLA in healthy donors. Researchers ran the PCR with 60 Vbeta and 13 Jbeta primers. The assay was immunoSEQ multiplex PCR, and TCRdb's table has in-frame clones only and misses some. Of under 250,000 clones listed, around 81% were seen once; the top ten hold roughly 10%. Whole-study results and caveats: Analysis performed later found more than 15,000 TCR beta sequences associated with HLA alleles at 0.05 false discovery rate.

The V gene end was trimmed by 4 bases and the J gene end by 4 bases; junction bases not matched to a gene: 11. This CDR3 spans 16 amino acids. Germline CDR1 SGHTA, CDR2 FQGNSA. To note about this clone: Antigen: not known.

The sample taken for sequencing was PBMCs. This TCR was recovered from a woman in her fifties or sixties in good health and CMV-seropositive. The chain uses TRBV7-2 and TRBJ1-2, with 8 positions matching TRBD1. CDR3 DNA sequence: TGTGCCAGCAGCTCTCAGACAGGGGAGGGAGCCTATGGCTACACCTTC. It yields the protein CASSSQTGEGAYGYTF. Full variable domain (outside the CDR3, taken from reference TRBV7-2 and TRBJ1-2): GAGVSQSPSNKVTEKGKDVELRCDPISGHTALYWYRQSLGQGLEFLIYFQGNSAPDKSGLPSDRFSAERTGGSVSTLTIQRTQQEDSAVYLCASSSQTGEGAYGYTFGSGTRLTVV.